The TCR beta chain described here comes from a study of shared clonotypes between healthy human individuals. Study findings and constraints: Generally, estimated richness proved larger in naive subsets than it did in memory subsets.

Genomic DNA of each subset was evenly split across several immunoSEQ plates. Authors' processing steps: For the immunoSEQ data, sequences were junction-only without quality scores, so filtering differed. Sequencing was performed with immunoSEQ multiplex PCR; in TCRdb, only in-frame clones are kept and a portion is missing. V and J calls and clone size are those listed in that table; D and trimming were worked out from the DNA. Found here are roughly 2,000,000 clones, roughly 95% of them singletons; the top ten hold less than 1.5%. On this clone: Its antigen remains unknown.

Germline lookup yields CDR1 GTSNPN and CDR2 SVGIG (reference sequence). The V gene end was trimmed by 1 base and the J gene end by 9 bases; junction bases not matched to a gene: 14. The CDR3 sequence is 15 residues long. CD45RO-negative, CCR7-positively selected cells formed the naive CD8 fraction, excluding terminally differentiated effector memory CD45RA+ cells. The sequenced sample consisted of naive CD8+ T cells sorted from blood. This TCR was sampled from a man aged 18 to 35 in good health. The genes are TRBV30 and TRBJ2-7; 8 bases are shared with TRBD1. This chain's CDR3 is CAWSATGVGLEPQYF. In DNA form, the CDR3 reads TGTGCCTGGAGTGCGACAGGGGTAGGGCTCGAGCCGCAGTACTTC.